Below, 18 T cell receptor beta chains from the same sample are listed, as sequenced in a study of patients and donors after allogeneic stem cell transplantation. TCRdb re-called the RT-PCR reads with MiXCR, one entry per CDR3 protein. In the table there are roughly 30,000 distinct CDR3 sequences, around 7% of which are singletons. The sample was blood, either unsorted or a sorted T cell fraction (not recorded which). The source of these receptors is a human donor who was either an allogeneic HSCT recipient or a stem cell or donor lymphocyte infusion donor (not recorded which). It is not recorded whose cells these are; they may come from a transplant donor.

This clonotype appeared many times. The chain carries TRBV6-5 and TRBJ1-3; D uncertain. Between the trimmed V and J ends, which lost 0 bases and 6 bases, there was a span of 6 bases. CDR1 and CDR2 (germline): MNHEY, SVGAGI. The CDR3 spans 13 residues. CDR3 loop: CASSYSGENTIYF. CDR3 nucleotides: TGTGCCAGCAGTTACTCGGGTGAAAACACCATATATTTT.

At least ten counts were recorded for this clonotype. The chain carries TRBV11-2 and TRBJ2-5, with D perhaps matching TRBD1 or TRBD2 (6 bases each). CDR1 and CDR2 (germline): SGHAT, FQNNGV. This CDR3 is 16 amino acids long. Between the trimmed V and J ends, which lost 1 base and 5 bases, there was a span of 17 bases. The CDR3 region is CASSLGIVGGIETQYF. DNA of the CDR3: TGTGCCAGCAGCTTAGGGATTGTCGGGGGCATCGAGACCCAGTACTTC.

In its sample, this clonotype was seen many times. The chain recombines TRBV5-1 with TRBJ1-1; D may be TRBD1 (5 bases). The CDR3 totals 15 residues. Trimming pared 4 bases from V and 0 bases from J, leaving 13 bases between. The germline CDR1 and CDR2 sequences are SGHRS and YFSETQ. The CDR3 sequence: CASSPYKGMNTEAFF. The CDR3 DNA sequence: TGCGCCAGCAGCCCTTACAAGGGGATGAACACTGAAGCTTTCTTT.

This clonotype was seen at least ten times. J is TRBJ2-7 and V is TRBV24-1; D remains ambiguous. Trimming took off 0 bases at V and 9 bases at J, with 11 bases between the two ends. The CDR3 sequence is 13 residues long. Germline V CDR1 and CDR2: KGHDR, SFDVKD. CDR3 loop: CATSDLNSPVQYF. DNA for the CDR3: TGTGCCACCAGTGATTTGAACAGTCCGGTGCAGTACTTC.

This clonotype was found many times. The gene calls are TRBV25-1 and TRBJ1-1; the match to TRBD1 covers 8 bases. Germline V CDR1 and CDR2: MGHDK, SYGVNS. With V trimmed by 6 bases and J by 4 bases, 4 bases remained unmatched. This CDR3 comprises 13 residues. CDR3 bases: TGTGCCAGCAGCTACAGGGGGATCACTGAAGCTTTCTTT. It encodes CASSYRGITEAFF.

This clonotype appeared many times. The chain recombines TRBV4-2 with TRBJ2-1; D gene unclear. The V end lost 0 bases, the J end lost 3 bases, and 9 bases lay between the germline ends. The germline gives CDR1 LGHNA, CDR2 YNFKEQ. This CDR3 has 15 residues. DNA of the CDR3: TGTGCCAGCAGCCAAGATAAAGGTCTCTACAATGAGCAGTTCTTC. Amino acid sequence: CASSQDKGLYNEQFF.

This clonotype was observed at least ten times. The chain is built from TRBV24-1 and TRBJ2-1; 14 bases are a match to TRBD2. This CDR3 is built from 18 residues. Germline trimming cut 0 bases from V and 3 bases from J; bases unmatched to any gene: 3. Per germline, CDR1 KGHDR and CDR2 SFDVKD. The CDR3 spells CATSDLRTSGGIYNEQFF. The CDR3 DNA reads TGTGCCACCAGTGATTTGCGGACTAGCGGGGGGATCTACAATGAGCAGTTCTTC.

This clonotype turned up a few times. This CDR3 reads CASSLGSSSGNEQFF. The CDR3 DNA reads TGTGCCAGCAGCCTAGGCAGCTCTAGCGGCAATGAGCAGTTCTTC. This sequence joins TRBV7-3 and TRBJ2-1; 7 positions agree with TRBD2. The CDR3 has 15 amino acids. Trimming took 5 bases from V and 6 from J; bases not matched to a gene: 10. Germline CDR1 and CDR2: SGHTA and FQGTGA.

This clonotype was seen repeatedly, ten times or more. The J gene is TRBJ1-2, the V gene TRBV29-1; 9 positions match TRBD1. Trimming removed 7 bases from V and 0 bases from J; junction bases left unmatched: 9. Per germline, CDR1 SQVTM and CDR2 ANQGSEA. This CDR3 comprises 15 residues. For the CDR3, the DNA is TGCAGCGCACAGGGGGCTAGGGGTGCTAACTATGGCTACACCTTC. This encodes CSAQGARGANYGYTF.

This clonotype was seen many times. The chain couples TRBV20-1 to TRBJ1-5; D is unresolved. Trimming cost V 2 bases and J 5 bases, with 13 bases left between them. This CDR3 is 14 amino acids long. Germline CDR1 DFQATT, CDR2 SNEGSKA (reference sequence). Written as DNA, the CDR3 is TGCAGTGCTAGACGTCCCGGGCGCGATCAGCCCCAGCATTTT. Amino acids: CSARRPGRDQPQHF.

The chain links TRBV3-1 to TRBJ2-2, with a tentative D call TRBD1 (5 bases). Germline V lookup: CDR1 LGHDT, CDR2 YNNKEL (reference sequence). The CDR3 runs 12 residues. V dropped 5 bases and J dropped 7 bases, with 8 bases sitting between them. CDR3 coding DNA: TGTGCCAGCAGCAAGGGGTTCGGGGAGCTGTTTTTT. Translating gives CASSKGFGELFF.

There are many counts of this clonotype. This rearrangement joins TRBV20-1 to TRBJ2-1; 7 bases are a match to TRBD2. Germline assignment: CDR1 DFQATT and CDR2 SNEGSKA (reference sequence). The CDR3 covers 17 residues. V gave up 0 bases and J gave up 7 bases; unmatched junction bases: 15. Here the CDR3 reads CSAREISGPIYGNEQFF. CDR3 DNA: TGCAGTGCTAGAGAGATTAGCGGGCCAATATATGGGAATGAGCAGTTCTTC.

In its sample, this clonotype was seen many times. The chain carries TRBV6-5 and TRBJ2-7; the D call may be TRBD1 or TRBD2 (7 bases each). This CDR3 comprises 15 residues. CDR1 MNHEY and CDR2 SVGAGI come from the germline V gene. V shed 0 bases and J shed 6 bases, with 15 bases lying between them. CDR3 sequence reads: CASSYSTGRGAEQYF. The CDR3 DNA is TGTGCCAGCAGTTACTCGACAGGGAGGGGTGCCGAGCAGTACTTC.

The gene calls are TRBV6-2 or TRBV6-3 and TRBJ2-5; 7 bases match TRBD2. The CDR3 extends over 15 amino acids. In germline, CDR1 is MNHEY, CDR2 SVGEGT. The V segment lost 6 bases and the J segment 0 bases; nucleotides outside the gene matches: 7. The CDR3 coding sequence is TGTGCCAGCAGAGGGCTAGCGGTGTACCAAGAGACCCAGTACTTC. It is translated as CASRGLAVYQETQYF.

This clonotype was observed many times. The chain joins TRBV6-2 or TRBV6-3 to TRBJ1-2; D unresolved. This CDR3 spans 12 amino acids. V gave up 2 bases and J gave up 5 bases, with 6 bases separating them. The germline CDR1 and CDR2 sequences are MNHEY and SVGEGT. The CDR3 spells CASSYLGYGYTF. Written as DNA, the CDR3 is TGTGCCAGCAGTTACCTCGGATATGGCTACACCTTC.

This clonotype was picked up a small number of times. The V gene is TRBV7-9, the J gene TRBJ2-3; a weak D match, TRBD2 (6 bases). The V gene's germline CDR1 is SEHNR and CDR2 FQNEAQ (reference sequence). The CDR3 loop spans 16 amino acids. Trimming stripped 5 bases from V and 1 base from J, with 16 bases between. The CDR3 coding sequence is TGTGCCAGCAGCACCAGACTCATAGCGGGCACAGATACGCAGTATTTT. This gives the protein CASSTRLIAGTDTQYF.

This clonotype was counted at least ten times. The V gene is TRBV24-1, the J gene TRBJ1-1; 7 positions match TRBD1. The CDR3 extends over 20 amino acids. V lost 6 bases to trimming and J lost 0 bases; unmatched junction nucleotides: 21. Germline assignment: CDR1 KGHDR and CDR2 SFDVKD. CDR3 DNA sequence: TGTGCCACCAGTCAGCCGGCGGGACGCCGGGACAGATTTATGAACACTGAAGCTTTCTTT. This sequence encodes CATSQPAGRRDRFMNTEAFF.

The V call is TRBV24-1, the J call TRBJ2-5; possibly TRBD2 for D (6 bases). There are 14 residues in the CDR3. V shed 4 bases and J shed 2 bases, with 10 bases lying between them. Looked up from germline, CDR1 is KGHDR and CDR2 is SFDVKD. The CDR3 coding sequence is TGTGCCACCAGTGAATCAGGGAGGCAAGAGACCCAGTACTTC. Its protein is CATSESGRQETQYF.